These 26 T cell receptor beta chains were sequenced from one sample in a study of CD8 T cells in Susac syndrome (dated by TCRdb to the late 2010s). Receptor amplification or capture employed the immunoSEQ multiplex PCR assay. RNA was extracted with the RNeasy kit and 0.5 to 1 ug was reverse transcribed using random hexamers. TCRdb reanalyzed the raw reads on its own, using fastp at Q25 for trimming and MiXCR for clone calling, and kept in-frame beta chains. Duplicate CDR3 protein sequences are folded into a single record with the most common DNA and genes. Within this sample are about 120,000 distinct CDR3 sequences, with about 92% of them counted one time only. The top ten hold approximately 0.093% of the sample. The sample consisted of CD4+ T cells from PBMCs. The source is a human donor with multiple sclerosis.

V usage is TRBV7-2 and J usage is TRBJ1-2; 7 bases match TRBD1. The germline gives CDR1 SGHTA, CDR2 FQGNSA. The CDR3 spans 15 residues. The J segment lost 7 bases and the V segment lost 5 bases, leaving 13 bases of the junction unmatched. The CDR3 DNA reads as TGTGCCAGCAGCCCCGGAAGGGACAGCGGGCGTGGCTACACCTTC. Translation: CASSPGRDSGRGYTF.

The chain uses TRBV20-1 and TRBJ1-2; TRBD1 aligns across 8 bases. V was pared by 8 bases and J by 4 bases, with 6 bases of the junction left unmatched. Germline assignment: CDR1 DFQATT and CDR2 SNEGSKA (reference sequence). This CDR3 comprises 12 residues. CDR3 residues: CSPTGGGYGYTF. The DNA of the CDR3 is TGCAGTCCCACAGGGGGAGGCTATGGCTACACCTTC.

The V and J genes are TRBV6-2 or TRBV6-3 and TRBJ1-5, with D unclear. The CDR3 is 14 amino acids. Germline-derived CDR1 and CDR2 are MNHEY and SVGEGT. Trimming took off 7 bases at V and 3 bases at J, with 13 bases between the two ends. The CDR3 reads CASTPGGYNQPQHF. CDR3 nucleotide sequence: TGTGCCAGCACCCCGGGAGGCTACAATCAGCCCCAGCATTTT.

The genes are TRBV30 and TRBJ1-2, with D unclear. CDR1 GTSNPN and CDR2 SVGIG come from the germline V gene (reference sequence). There are 12 residues in the CDR3. Trimming cost V 0 bases and J 5 bases, with 7 bases left between them. CDR3 in DNA: TGTGCCTGGAGTGTAGGAGCGTATGGCTACACCTTC. Amino acids: CAWSVGAYGYTF.

J is TRBJ2-5 and V is TRBV19; D is unclear. Germline V lookup: CDR1 LNHDA, CDR2 SQIVND (reference sequence). V lost 2 bases and J lost 1, with 8 bases in between. The CDR3 is 14 residues long. The CDR3 sequence: CASSIQDGQETQYF. CDR3 coding DNA: TGTGCCAGTAGTATACAGGACGGCCAAGAGACCCAGTACTTC. Full variable domain (outside the CDR3, taken from reference TRBV19 and TRBJ2-5): DGGITQSPKYLFRKEGQNVTLSCEQNLNHDAMYWYRQDPGQGLRLIYYSQIVNDFQKGDIAEGYSVSREKKESFPLTVTSAQKNPTAFYLCASSIQDGQETQYFGPGTRLLVL.

The chain couples TRBV3-1 to TRBJ2-1; D unresolved. The CDR3 covers 15 residues. Between the trimmed V and J ends, which lost 1 base and 6 bases, there was a span of 13 bases. In germline, CDR1 is LGHDT, CDR2 YNNKEL (reference sequence). CDR3: CASSQGQRTGNEQFF. The CDR3, as DNA: TGTGCCAGCAGCCAAGGGCAACGTACGGGCAATGAGCAGTTCTTC.

V and J are TRBV7-6 and TRBJ1-3, with D unresolved. The V gene's germline CDR1 is SGHVS and CDR2 FNYEAQ. CDR3 length: 15 residues. The V and J ends lost 1 base and 2 bases respectively, with 9 bases between them. CDR3 in amino acids: CASSLGGDTGNTIYF. CDR3 sequence (DNA): TGTGCCAGCAGCTTAGGTGGGGATACTGGAAACACCATATATTTT.

The genes are TRBV12-3 or TRBV12-4 and TRBJ1-2; tentatively, D is TRBD1 (5 bases). Deletions cut 3 bases from V and 0 bases from J, with 17 bases between. The CDR3 has 17 amino acids. CDR3 amino acids: CASSFSPAGPTNYGYTF. DNA for the CDR3: TGTGCCAGCAGTTTTTCTCCCGCAGGGCCAACTAACTATGGCTACACCTTC.

The rearrangement joins TRBV4-2 to TRBJ2-3, with D possibly being TRBD2 (5 bases). There are 12 residues in the CDR3. CDR1 and CDR2 from the germline V gene are LGHNA and YNFKEQ. The V and J ends lost 3 bases and 9 bases respectively, with 10 bases between them. CDR3 sequence reads: CASSHGESTQYF. In DNA form, the CDR3 reads TGTGCCAGCAGCCATGGGGAGTCGACGCAGTATTTT.

The chain links TRBV30 to TRBJ1-6; 7 nucleotides align to TRBD1. V was clipped by 0 bases and J by 7 bases; unmatched bases: 3. This CDR3 is 14 amino acids long. Germline assignment: CDR1 GTSNPN and CDR2 SVGIG (reference sequence). The CDR3 loop is CAWSVGQMNSPLHF. In DNA, the CDR3 is TGTGCCTGGAGTGTGGGACAGATGAATTCACCCCTCCACTTT.

This clonotype showed up just once. The chain combines TRBV6-2 or TRBV6-3 with TRBJ2-5, with D hard to call. CDR1 is MNHEY and CDR2 is SVGEGT in the germline V gene. V lost 6 bases and J lost 7, with 18 bases in between. This CDR3 contains 14 residues. Here the CDR3 DNA reads TGTGCCAGCAGCACCCGAGTCGAAGAAGCGACCCAGTACTTC. This encodes CASSTRVEEATQYF.

This clonotype has just one count. This chain connects TRBV7-7 to TRBJ2-2; 7 bases are shared with TRBD1. Trimming took 5 bases from V and 1 from J; bases not matched to a gene: 4. Germline CDR1 reads SSHAT; CDR2 reads FNYEAQ (reference sequence). The CDR3 runs to 15 residues. This CDR3 is CASSAQGLNTGELFF. The CDR3 nucleotides are TGTGCCAGCAGCGCACAGGGGTTGAACACCGGGGAGCTGTTTTTT.

The chain links TRBV15 to TRBJ1-1; 7 nucleotides agree with TRBD1. The CDR3 contains 17 residues. The trim removed 1 base at V and 1 base at J, leaving 9 bases unmatched. Germline loops: CDR1 LNHNV, CDR2 YYDKDF (reference sequence). The CDR3 loop is CATSRGAGQTKNTEAFF. For the CDR3, the DNA is TGTGCCACCAGCAGAGGGGCGGGACAGACAAAGAACACTGAAGCTTTCTTT.

The chain combines TRBV28 with TRBJ1-2; D unresolved. The germline gives CDR1 MDHEN, CDR2 SYDVKM. Deletions cut 6 bases from V and 8 bases from J, with 19 bases between. This CDR3 comprises 14 residues. In nucleotides, the CDR3 is TGTGCCAGCAGCCCCCGACGTCCGGGGAAGGGCTACACCTTC. Protein: CASSPRRPGKGYTF.

This chain links TRBV24-1 with TRBJ1-2; D is perhaps TRBD1 (6 bases). The length of the CDR3 is 14 residues. The germline V gene encodes CDR1 KGHDR and CDR2 SFDVKD. V was clipped by 2 bases and J by 5 bases, with 11 bases between them. This CDR3 reads CATSDYRVGYGYTF. CDR3 in DNA: TGTGCCACCAGTGATTACAGGGTGGGGTATGGCTACACCTTC.

There are a few counts of this clonotype. The chain employs TRBV30 and TRBJ1-2; D uncertain. Germline CDR1 and CDR2: GTSNPN and SVGIG (reference sequence). Trimming shortened V by 4 bases and J by 5 bases, and 11 bases separated the two germline ends. The CDR3 contains 12 residues. CDR3: CAWTQAAYGYTF. CDR3 coding DNA: TGTGCCTGGACGCAGGCCGCATATGGCTACACCTTC.

This clonotype was recorded only once. The CDR3 loop reads CAWSAQGRQPQHF. The CDR3 bases are TGTGCCTGGAGTGCGCAGGGCAGGCAGCCCCAGCATTTT. V is TRBV30 and J is TRBJ1-5; weak D call: TRBD1 (5 bases). Germline V CDR1 and CDR2: GTSNPN, SVGIG (reference sequence). This CDR3 comprises 13 residues. The V end was cut by 1 base, the J end by 7 bases, with 11 bases between.

This chain uses TRBV20-1 with TRBJ1-2; possibly TRBD1 for D (5 bases). The CDR3 spans 13 residues. Germline CDR1 DFQATT, CDR2 SNEGSKA (reference sequence). Trimming took 6 bases from V and 0 from J, leaving 11 bases between them. The CDR3 DNA reads as TGCAGTGCCGGAGGGGCGACTAACTATGGCTACACCTTC. The encoded protein is CSAGGATNYGYTF.

The V call is TRBV19, the J call TRBJ1-1, with D possibly being TRBD1 (5 bases). Germline V lookup: CDR1 LNHDA, CDR2 SQIVND (reference sequence). V lost 4 bases and J 6 bases, leaving 12 bases between the germline ends. The CDR3 consists of 13 residues. The CDR3 sequence is CASSNRGPSEAFF. The CDR3 region has the DNA TGTGCCAGTAGTAACCGGGGACCGTCTGAAGCTTTCTTT.

The chain couples TRBV25-1 to TRBJ1-4, with 7 nucleotides matching TRBD1. The trim removed 7 bases at V and 2 bases at J, leaving 16 bases unmatched. Looked up from germline, CDR1 is MGHDK and CDR2 is SYGVNS. This CDR3 is built from 18 residues. In DNA form, the CDR3 reads TGTGCCAGCACGCCGTGGGCAGGGGGTATTACGACTAATGAAAAACTGTTTTTT. Translated, it gives CASTPWAGGITTNEKLFF. Full variable domain (missing parts from reference TRBV25-1 and TRBJ1-4): EADIYQTPRYLVIGTGKKITLECSQTMGHDKMYWYQQDPGMELHLIHYSYGVNSTEKGDLSSESTVSRIRTEHFPLTLESARPSHTSQYLCASTPWAGGITTNEKLFFGSGTQLSVL.

The chain joins TRBV12-3 or TRBV12-4 to TRBJ1-2, with TRBD1 matching over 7 bases. CDR3 length equals 14 residues. CDR3 region: CSIRTQGLNYGYTF. Here the CDR3 DNA reads TGTTCCATTAGAACACAGGGGCTTAACTATGGCTACACCTTC.

This clonotype has just one count. The V and J genes are TRBV6-5 and TRBJ2-3; 9 bases are a match to TRBD2. V lost 8 bases, J lost 6 bases, and 12 bases stayed unmatched. CDR3 length equals 15 residues. Germline-derived CDR1 and CDR2 are MNHEY and SVGAGI. CDR3 in DNA: TGTGCCAGCCAACGGAGCGGGGGGCCAGGGGATACGCAGTATTTT. This gives the protein CASQRSGGPGDTQYF.

The J gene is TRBJ2-7, the V gene TRBV28, with no clear D. The CDR3 spans 13 residues. CDR1 and CDR2 (germline): MDHEN, SYDVKM. V lost 2 bases to trimming and J lost 2 bases, with 7 bases between them. CDR3 region: CASSLEQAYEQYF. CDR3 in DNA: TGTGCCAGCAGTTTAGAGCAGGCCTACGAGCAGTACTTC.

The count of this clonotype is one. V gene TRBV6-2 or TRBV6-3 combines with J gene TRBJ2-7, with unresolved D. The CDR3 consists of 15 residues. Germline V gene sequence: CDR1 MNHEY, CDR2 SVGEGT. The V end was cut by 6 bases, the J end by 3 bases, with 18 bases between. The CDR3 nucleotides read TGTGCCAGCAGGATGGACCAGACCTTCTACTACGAGCAGTACTTC. Amino acid sequence: CASRMDQTFYYEQYF.

The V and J genes are TRBV5-1 and TRBJ2-2; D perhaps matches TRBD1 (6 bases). The germline V gene encodes CDR1 SGHRS and CDR2 YFSETQ. The V and J ends lost 0 bases and 4 bases respectively, with 19 bases between them. The CDR3 is made up of 18 amino acids. The DNA for the CDR3 is TGCGCCAGCAGCTTGGTGCCAGGGGCCCCTTCGGGCACCGGGGAGCTGTTTTTT. Translating gives CASSLVPGAPSGTGELFF.

This rearrangement joins TRBV2 to TRBJ2-7, with 8 bases fitting TRBD1. CDR1 SNHLY and CDR2 FYNNEI come from the germline V gene. V dropped 0 bases and J dropped 7; count of bases not matched to a gene: 5. The CDR3 runs to 14 residues. CDR3 protein: CASSEAGTGVEQYF. Written as DNA, the CDR3 is TGTGCCAGCAGTGAAGCCGGGACAGGCGTAGAGCAGTACTTC.